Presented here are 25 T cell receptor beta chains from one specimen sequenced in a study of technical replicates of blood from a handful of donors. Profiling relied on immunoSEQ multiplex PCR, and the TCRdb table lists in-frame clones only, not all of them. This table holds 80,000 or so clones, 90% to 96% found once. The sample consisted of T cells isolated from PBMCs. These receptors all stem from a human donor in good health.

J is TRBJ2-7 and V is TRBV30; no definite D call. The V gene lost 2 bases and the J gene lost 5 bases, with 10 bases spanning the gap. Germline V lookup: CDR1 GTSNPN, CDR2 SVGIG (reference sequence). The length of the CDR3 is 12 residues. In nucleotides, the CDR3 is TGTGCCTGGAGTATATTGCGAGACGAGCAGTACTTC. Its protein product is CAWSILRDEQYF.

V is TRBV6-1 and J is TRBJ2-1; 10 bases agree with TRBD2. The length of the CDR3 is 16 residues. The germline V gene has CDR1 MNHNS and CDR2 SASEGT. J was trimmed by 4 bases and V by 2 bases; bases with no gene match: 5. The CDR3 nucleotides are TGTGCCAGCAGTGAATTGAGCGGGAGGGCATACAATGAGCAGTTCTTC. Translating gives CASSELSGRAYNEQFF.

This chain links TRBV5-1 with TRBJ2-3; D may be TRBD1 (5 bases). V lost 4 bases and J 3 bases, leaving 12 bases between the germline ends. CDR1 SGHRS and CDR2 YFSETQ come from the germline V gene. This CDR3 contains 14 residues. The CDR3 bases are TGCGCCAGCAGCCCGGTCGCAGGGACAGATACGCAGTATTTT. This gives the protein CASSPVAGTDTQYF. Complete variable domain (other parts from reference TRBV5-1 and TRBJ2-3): KAGVTQTPRYLIKTRGQQVTLSCSPISGHRSVSWYQQTPGQGLQFLFEYFSETQRNKGNFPGRFSGRQFSNSRSEMNVSTLELGDSALYLCASSPVAGTDTQYFGPGTRLTVL.

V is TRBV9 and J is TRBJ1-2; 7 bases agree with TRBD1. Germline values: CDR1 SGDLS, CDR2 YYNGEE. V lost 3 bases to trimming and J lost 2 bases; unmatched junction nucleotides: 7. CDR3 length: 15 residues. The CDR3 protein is CASSGPRQGNYGYTF. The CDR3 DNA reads TGTGCCAGCAGCGGACCCAGACAGGGAAACTATGGCTACACCTTC.

CDR3 sequence (DNA): TGTGCCAGCAGTTATAGGGAACATAGCGACGAGCAGTACTTC. Its protein product is CASSYREHSDEQYF. The chain uses TRBV6-5 and TRBJ2-7; possible D gene TRBD2, 5 bases. The CDR3 is 14 amino acids. V shed 3 bases and J shed 5 bases, with 14 bases lying between them. Germline CDR1 and CDR2: MNHEY and SVGAGI.

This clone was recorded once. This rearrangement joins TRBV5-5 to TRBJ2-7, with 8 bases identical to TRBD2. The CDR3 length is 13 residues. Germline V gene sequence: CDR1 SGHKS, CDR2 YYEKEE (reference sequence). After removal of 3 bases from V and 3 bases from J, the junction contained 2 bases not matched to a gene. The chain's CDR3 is CASSWTSIYEQYF. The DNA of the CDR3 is TGTGCCAGCAGCTGGACTAGCATCTACGAGCAGTACTTC.

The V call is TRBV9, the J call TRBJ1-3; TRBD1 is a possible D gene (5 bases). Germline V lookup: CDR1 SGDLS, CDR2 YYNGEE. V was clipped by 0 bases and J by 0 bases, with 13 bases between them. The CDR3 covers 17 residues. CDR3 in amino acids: CASSVVGEVLSGNTIYF. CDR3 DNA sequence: TGTGCCAGCAGCGTAGTAGGGGAAGTACTCTCTGGAAACACCATATATTTT.

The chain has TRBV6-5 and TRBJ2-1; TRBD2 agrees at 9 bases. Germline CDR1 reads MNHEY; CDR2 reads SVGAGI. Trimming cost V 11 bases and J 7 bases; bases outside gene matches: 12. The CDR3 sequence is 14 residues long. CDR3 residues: CACSGREGWNEQFF. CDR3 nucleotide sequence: TGTGCCTGCTCAGGGCGGGAGGGCTGGAATGAGCAGTTCTTC.

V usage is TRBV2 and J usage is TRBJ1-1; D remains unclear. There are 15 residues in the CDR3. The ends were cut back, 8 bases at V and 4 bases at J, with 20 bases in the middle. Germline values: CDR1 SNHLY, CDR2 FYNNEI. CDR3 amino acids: CASGESINYGTEAFF. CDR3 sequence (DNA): TGTGCCAGCGGGGAGAGCATTAACTATGGCACTGAAGCTTTCTTT.

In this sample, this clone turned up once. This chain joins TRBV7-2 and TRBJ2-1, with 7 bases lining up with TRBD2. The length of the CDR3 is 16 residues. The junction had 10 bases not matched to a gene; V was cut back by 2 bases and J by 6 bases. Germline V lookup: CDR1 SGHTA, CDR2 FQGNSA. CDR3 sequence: CASSLSGRTSFNEQFF. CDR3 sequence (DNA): TGTGCCAGCAGCTTATCGGGCAGGACTAGTTTCAATGAGCAGTTCTTC. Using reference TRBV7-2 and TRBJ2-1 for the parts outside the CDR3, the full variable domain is GAGVSQSPSNKVTEKGKDVELRCDPISGHTALYWYRQSLGQGLEFLIYFQGNSAPDKSGLPSDRFSAERTGGSVSTLTIQRTQQEDSAVYLCASSLSGRTSFNEQFFGPGTRLTVL.

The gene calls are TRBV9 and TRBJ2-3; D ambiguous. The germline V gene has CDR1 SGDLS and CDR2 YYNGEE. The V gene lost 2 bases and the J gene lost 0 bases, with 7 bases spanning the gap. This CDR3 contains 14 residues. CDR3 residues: CASSVRPSTDTQYF. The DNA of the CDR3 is TGTGCCAGCAGCGTGAGGCCTAGCACAGATACGCAGTATTTT.

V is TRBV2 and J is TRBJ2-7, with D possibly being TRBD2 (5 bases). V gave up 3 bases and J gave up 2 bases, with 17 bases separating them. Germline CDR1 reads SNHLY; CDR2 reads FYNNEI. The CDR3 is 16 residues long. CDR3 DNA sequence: TGTGCCAGCAGTGAGAGTGCCGGGGTCCAGACCTACGAGCAGTACTTC. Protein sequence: CASSESAGVQTYEQYF.

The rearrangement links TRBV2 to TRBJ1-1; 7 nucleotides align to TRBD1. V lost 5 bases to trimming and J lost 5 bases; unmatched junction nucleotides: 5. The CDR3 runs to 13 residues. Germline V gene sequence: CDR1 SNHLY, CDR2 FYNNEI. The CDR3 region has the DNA TGTGCCAGCAGTCCACAGGGGAGGACTGAAGCTTTCTTT. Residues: CASSPQGRTEAFF.

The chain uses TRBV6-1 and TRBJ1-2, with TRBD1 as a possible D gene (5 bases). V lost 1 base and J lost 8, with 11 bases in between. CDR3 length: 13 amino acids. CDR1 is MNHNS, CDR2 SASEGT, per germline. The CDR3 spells CASSEEIGEGYTF. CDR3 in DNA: TGTGCCAGCAGTGAAGAAATAGGGGAAGGCTACACCTTC.

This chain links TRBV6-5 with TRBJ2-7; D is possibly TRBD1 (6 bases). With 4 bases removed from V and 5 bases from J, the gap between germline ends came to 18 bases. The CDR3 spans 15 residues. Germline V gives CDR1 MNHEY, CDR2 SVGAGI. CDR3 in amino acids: CASSFHSIQGDEQYF. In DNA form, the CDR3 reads TGTGCCAGCAGTTTTCATTCTATACAGGGCGACGAGCAGTACTTC.

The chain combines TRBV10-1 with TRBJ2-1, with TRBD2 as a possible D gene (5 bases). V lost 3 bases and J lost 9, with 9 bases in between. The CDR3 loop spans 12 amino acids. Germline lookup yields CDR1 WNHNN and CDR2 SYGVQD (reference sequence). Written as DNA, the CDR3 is TGCGCCAGCAGTGATCCGGCGGGTGAGCAGTTCTTC. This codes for CASSDPAGEQFF.

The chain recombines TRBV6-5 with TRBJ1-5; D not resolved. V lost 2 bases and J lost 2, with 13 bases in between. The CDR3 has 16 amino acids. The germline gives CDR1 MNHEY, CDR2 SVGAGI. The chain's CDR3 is CASSYRGAKGNQPQHF. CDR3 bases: TGTGCCAGCAGTTACCGGGGAGCGAAGGGCAATCAGCCCCAGCATTTT.

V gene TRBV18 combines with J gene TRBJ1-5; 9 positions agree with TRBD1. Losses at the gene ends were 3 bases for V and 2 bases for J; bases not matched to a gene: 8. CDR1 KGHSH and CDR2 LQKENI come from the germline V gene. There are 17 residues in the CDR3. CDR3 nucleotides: TGTGCCAGCTCACCCCAGAAACAGGGGGCGGGCAATCAGCCCCAGCATTTT. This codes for CASSPQKQGAGNQPQHF.

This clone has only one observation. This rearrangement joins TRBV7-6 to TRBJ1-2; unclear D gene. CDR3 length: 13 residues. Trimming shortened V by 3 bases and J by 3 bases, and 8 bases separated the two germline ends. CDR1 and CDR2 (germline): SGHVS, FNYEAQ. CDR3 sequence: CASSFARHYGYTF. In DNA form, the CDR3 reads TGTGCCAGCAGCTTTGCCAGGCACTATGGCTACACCTTC. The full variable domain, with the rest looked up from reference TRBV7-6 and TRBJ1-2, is GAGVSQSPRYKVTKRGQDVALRCDPISGHVSLYWYRQALGQGPEFLTYFNYEAQQDKSGLPNDRFSAERPEGSISTLTIQRTEQRDSAMYRCASSFARHYGYTFGSGTRLTVV.

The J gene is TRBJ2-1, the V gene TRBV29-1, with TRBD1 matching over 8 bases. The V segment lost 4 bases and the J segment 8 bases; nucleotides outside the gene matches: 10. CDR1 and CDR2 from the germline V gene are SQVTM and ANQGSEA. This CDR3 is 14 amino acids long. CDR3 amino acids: CSVALDRATDEQFF. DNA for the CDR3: TGCAGCGTTGCTCTGGACAGGGCGACTGATGAGCAGTTCTTC.

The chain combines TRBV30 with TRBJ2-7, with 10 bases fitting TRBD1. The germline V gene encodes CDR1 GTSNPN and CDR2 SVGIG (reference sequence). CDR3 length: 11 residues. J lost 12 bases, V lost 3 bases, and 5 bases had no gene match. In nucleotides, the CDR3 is TGTGCCTGGAGCGTGGGACAGGGGTTGTACTTC. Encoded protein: CAWSVGQGLYF.

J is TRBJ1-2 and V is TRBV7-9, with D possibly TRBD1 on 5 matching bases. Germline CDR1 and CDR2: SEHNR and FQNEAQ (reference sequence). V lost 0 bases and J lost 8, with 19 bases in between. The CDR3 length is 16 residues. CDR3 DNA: TGTGCCAGCAGCTTAGCCTCGGGACTGGGCCCTGGAGGCTACACCTTC. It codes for CASSLASGLGPGGYTF.

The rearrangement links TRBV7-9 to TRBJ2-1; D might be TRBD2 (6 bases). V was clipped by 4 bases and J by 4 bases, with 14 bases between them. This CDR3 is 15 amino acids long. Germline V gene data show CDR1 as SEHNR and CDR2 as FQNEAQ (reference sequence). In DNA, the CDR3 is TGTGCCAGCAGCTCCGGGACTCTTCCTTACAATGAGCAGTTCTTC. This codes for CASSSGTLPYNEQFF.

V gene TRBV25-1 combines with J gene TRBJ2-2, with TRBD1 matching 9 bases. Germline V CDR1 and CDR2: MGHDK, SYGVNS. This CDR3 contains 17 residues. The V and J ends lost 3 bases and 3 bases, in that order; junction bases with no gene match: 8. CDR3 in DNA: TGTGCCAGCAGTGACCGGACAGGGGATCGGGACACCGGGGAGCTGTTTTTT. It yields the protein CASSDRTGDRDTGELFF.

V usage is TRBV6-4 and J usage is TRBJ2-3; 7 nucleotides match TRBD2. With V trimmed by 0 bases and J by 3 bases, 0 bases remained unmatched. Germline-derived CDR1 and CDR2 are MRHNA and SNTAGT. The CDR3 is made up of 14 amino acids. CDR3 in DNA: TGTGCCAGCAGTGACTCGCGGGAGACAGATACGCAGTATTTT. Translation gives CASSDSRETDTQYF.